A selection of T cell receptor beta chains follows, all from one sample in a study of OX40 agonist ivuxolimab in advanced cancers. Repertoires were generated with immunoSEQ multiplex PCR, while TCRdb's copy carries only in-frame clones and drops some. The table shows 55,000 to 85,000 clones, with roughly 89% occurring only once. This specimen was CD4+ or CD8+ T cells sorted from blood, taken in a trial of the OX40 agonist ivuxolimab. The receptor source for this set is an adult with an advanced solid tumor such as melanoma, head and neck, liver or kidney cancer. CDR3s include the opening cysteine and the closing phenylalanine or tryptophan. The D gene is left open where the match is weak. Size is omitted from some rows. Given values are once, few, many or a class for expanded clones.

J: TRBJ2-5; V: TRBV19; D: TRBD2; size: NA; DNA: TGTGCCAGTACCCCGCCCGGATGGAGCGGGGGCCCAGAGCAGACCCAGTACTTC; CDR3: CASTPPGWSGGPEQTQYF
J: TRBJ1-1; V: TRBV20-1; D: NA; size: NA; DNA: TGCAGTGTAGGGGTGAACACTGAAGCTTTCTTT; CDR3: CSVGVNTEAFF
J: TRBJ1-2; V: TRBV6-6; D: NA; size: NA; DNA: TGTGCCAGCAGTTACTCCGTCAACCTCTATGGCTACACCTTC; CDR3: CASSYSVNLYGYTF
J: TRBJ1-2; V: TRBV6-6; D: NA; size: NA; DNA: TGTGCCAGCAGTTACTCACGAATAAGGGGCTACACCTTC; CDR3: CASSYSRIRGYTF
J: TRBJ1-2; V: TRBV6-5; D: TRBD1; size: NA; DNA: TGTGCCAGCAGTTACTCGGACAGGGTGAACTATGGCTACACCTTC; CDR3: CASSYSDRVNYGYTF
J: TRBJ2-3; V: TRBV18; D: TRBD1; size: NA; DNA: TGTGCCAGCTCCCCTGGACAGGGGGCCCAAGATACGCAGTATTTT; CDR3: CASSPGQGAQDTQYF
J: TRBJ2-3; V: TRBV18; D: TRBD2; size: NA; DNA: TGTGCCAGCTCACCGGGAGGGGATGGCACAGATACGCAGTATTTT; CDR3: CASSPGGDGTDTQYF
J: TRBJ2-3; V: TRBV5-1; D: TRBD2; size: NA; DNA: TGCGCCAGCAAAAGATTGACTAGCGGGGGAAGCACAGATACGCAGTATTTT; CDR3: CASKRLTSGGSTDTQYF
J: TRBJ1-1; V: TRBV6-5; D: TRBD1; size: NA; DNA: TGTGCCAGCAGTTATATAAAGAGGGACAGGGACACTTTCTTT; CDR3: CASSYIKRDRDTFF
J: TRBJ2-4; V: TRBV9; D: TRBD1; size: NA; DNA: TGTGCCAGCAGCGAACAGGGACAGGGAGCTTCGAACATTCAGTACTTC; CDR3: CASSEQGQGASNIQYF
J: TRBJ2-7; V: TRBV11-2; D: NA; size: NA; DNA: TGTGCCAGCAGCTTACTAGTGGGCTCCTACGAGCAGTACTTC; CDR3: CASSLLVGSYEQYF
J: TRBJ1-5; V: TRBV10-3; D: NA; size: NA; DNA: TGTGCCATCAGTGAGGGACAGACCAATAAAGGCAATCAGCCCCAGCATTTT; CDR3: CAISEGQTNKGNQPQHF
J: TRBJ1-2; V: TRBV13; D: NA; size: NA; DNA: TGTGCCAGCAGCTTAGGCAGTCCCCCTAACTATGGCTACACCTTC; CDR3: CASSLGSPPNYGYTF
J: TRBJ1-6; V: TRBV28; D: NA; size: few; DNA: TGTGCCAGCAGTCCCAGAGGGGCGAGCTCCTATAATTCACCCCTCCACTTT; CDR3: CASSPRGASSYNSPLHF
J: TRBJ2-1; V: TRBV11-2; D: NA; size: few; DNA: TGTGCCAGCAGCTTAGTTCTGTTGGTAGGGGAGCAGTTCTTC; CDR3: CASSLVLLVGEQFF
J: TRBJ2-7; V: TRBV28; D: NA; size: NA; DNA: TGTGCCAGCAGTTTACTACGGAAGGAGCAGTACTTC; CDR3: CASSLLRKEQYF
J: TRBJ2-3; V: TRBV30; D: NA; size: NA; DNA: TGTGCCTGGAGTTTGGTCGGGGGTTGGGAGGCAGATACGCAGTATTTT; CDR3: CAWSLVGGWEADTQYF
J: TRBJ2-3; V: TRBV20-1; D: NA; size: NA; DNA: TGCAGAGCCGGTAGCACAGATACGCAGTATTTT; CDR3: CRAGSTDTQYF
J: TRBJ1-6; V: TRBV27; D: NA; size: NA; DNA: TGTGCCAGCAGTTTAATCGGGATCCTCCCGAGCTCCTATAATTCACCCCTCCACTTT; CDR3: CASSLIGILPSSYNSPLHF
J: TRBJ2-2; V: TRBV7-3; D: TRBD1; size: NA; DNA: TGTGCCAGCAGTTACTTCCCCTCCTCGACAGGGATCACCGGGGAGCTGTTTTTT; CDR3: CASSYFPSSTGITGELFF
J: TRBJ1-5; V: TRBV6-5; D: TRBD1; size: once; DNA: TGTGCCAGCAGTACACAGGGGGGACAGCCCCAGCATTTT; CDR3: CASSTQGGQPQHF
J: TRBJ1-6; V: TRBV6-5; D: NA; size: once; DNA: TGTGCCAGCAGTGAAAATTCACCCCTCCACTTT; CDR3: CASSENSPLHF
J: TRBJ1-1; V: TRBV19; D: NA; size: NA; DNA: TGTGCCAGTACTTCCATAGACAGGAACACTGAAGCTTTCTTT; CDR3: CASTSIDRNTEAFF
J: TRBJ2-5; V: TRBV4-2; D: TRBD2; size: once; DNA: TGTGCCAGCAGCCAAGGCGGGGGCCAAGAGACCCAGTACTTC; CDR3: CASSQGGGQETQYF
J: TRBJ2-3; V: TRBV11-2; D: TRBD1; size: few; DNA: TGTGCCAGCAGCTTGGCCGGGACAGGGGCGAAAGATACGCAGTATTTT; CDR3: CASSLAGTGAKDTQYF
J: TRBJ1-6; V: TRBV6-5; D: NA; size: NA; DNA: TGTGCCAGCAGTTACCGGGGTTCACCCCTCCACTTT; CDR3: CASSYRGSPLHF
J: TRBJ1-5; V: TRBV19; D: NA; size: NA; DNA: TGTGCCAGTAGTATAACTCGGAGCAATCAGCCCCAGCATTTT; CDR3: CASSITRSNQPQHF